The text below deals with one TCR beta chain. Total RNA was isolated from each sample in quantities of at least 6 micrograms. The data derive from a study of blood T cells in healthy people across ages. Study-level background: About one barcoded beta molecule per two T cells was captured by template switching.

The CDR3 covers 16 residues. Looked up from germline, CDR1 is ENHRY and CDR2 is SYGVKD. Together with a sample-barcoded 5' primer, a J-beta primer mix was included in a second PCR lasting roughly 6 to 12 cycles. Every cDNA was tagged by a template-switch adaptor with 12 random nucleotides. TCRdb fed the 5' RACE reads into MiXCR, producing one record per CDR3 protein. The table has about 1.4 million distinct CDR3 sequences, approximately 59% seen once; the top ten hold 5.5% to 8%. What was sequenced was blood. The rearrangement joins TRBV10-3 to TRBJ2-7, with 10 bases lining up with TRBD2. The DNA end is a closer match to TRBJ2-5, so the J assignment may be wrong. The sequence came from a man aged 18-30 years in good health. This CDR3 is CAISVLAGEVGETQYF. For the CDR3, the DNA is TGTGCCATCAGTGTCCTAGCGGGAGAAGTCGGGGAGACCCAGTACTTC.